A single sample is the source of the 3 T cell receptor beta chains below, sequenced in a study of cytomegalovirus exposure and HLA in healthy donors. Primers: 60 Vbeta forward and 13 Jbeta reverse. Clones were read by immunoSEQ multiplex PCR, and TCRdb kept only the in-frame ones, dropping some. The table includes about 130,000 clones, about four fifths detected once. The sequencing sample was made of PBMCs. The receptors stem from a male donor in good health and CMV-seronegative.

The chain recombines TRBV27 with TRBJ2-7, with D perhaps TRBD2 (5 bases). From germline, CDR1 is MNHEY and CDR2 SMNVEV (reference sequence). CDR3 length: 13 residues. V was cut by 6 bases and J by 0 bases, with 9 bases left in between. CDR3 amino acids: CASRRGTSYEQYF. Here the CDR3 DNA reads TGTGCCAGCAGACGGGGAACCTCCTACGAGCAGTACTTC.

This chain joins TRBV14 and TRBJ1-4, with 12 nucleotides matching TRBD1. The CDR3 is 14 residues long. V dropped 3 bases and J dropped 13; count of bases not matched to a gene: 6. Germline values: CDR1 SGHDN, CDR2 FVKESK. CDR3 bases: TGTGCCAGCAGCCAGGGACAGGGGGCTCGGATACTGTTTTTT. Translated, it gives CASSQGQGARILFF.

V usage is TRBV6-5 and J usage is TRBJ1-2; D is unclear. V was clipped by 0 bases and J by 7 bases, with 15 bases between them. The germline gives CDR1 MNHEY, CDR2 SVGAGI. This CDR3 has 15 amino acids. The CDR3 coding sequence is TGTGCCAGCAGTTACTCAATACCTCCAGATCGTGGCTACACCTTC. Protein: CASSYSIPPDRGYTF.